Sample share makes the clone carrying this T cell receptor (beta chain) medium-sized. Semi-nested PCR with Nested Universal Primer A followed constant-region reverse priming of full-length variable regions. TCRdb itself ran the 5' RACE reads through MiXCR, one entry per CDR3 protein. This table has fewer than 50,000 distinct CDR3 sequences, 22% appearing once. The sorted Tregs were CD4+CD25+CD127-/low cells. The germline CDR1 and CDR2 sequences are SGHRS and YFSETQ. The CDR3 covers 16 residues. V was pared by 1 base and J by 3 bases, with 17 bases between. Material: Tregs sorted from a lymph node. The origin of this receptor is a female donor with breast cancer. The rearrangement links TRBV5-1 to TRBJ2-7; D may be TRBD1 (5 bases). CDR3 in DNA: TGCGCCAGCAGCTTGCCCCGACAGCAGATGGTCTACGAGCAGTACTTC. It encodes CASSLPRQQMVYEQYF.